The 5 T cell receptor beta chains listed next were all sequenced from one sample in a study of CD8 T cells in Susac syndrome. An amount of RNA that ranged from about 0.45 to 1 ug was reverse transcribed with random hexamers. TCRdb recomputed calls from the immunoSEQ multiplex PCR reads with MiXCR, one row per CDR3 protein. The table lists 200,000 to 250,000 distinct CDR3 sequences, 80% to 95% of them singletons. What was sequenced was CD4+ T cells from PBMCs. The receptors originated from a human donor with multiple sclerosis.

This sequence joins TRBV20-1 and TRBJ2-7; TRBD1 matches 8 bases. This CDR3 comprises 13 residues. Trimming took 3 bases from V and 6 from J; bases not matched to a gene: 7. CDR1 and CDR2 (germline): DFQATT, SNEGSKA (reference sequence). For the CDR3, the DNA is TGCAGTGCTAGCGGACAGGGAAATCTCGAGCAGTACGTC. It specifies CSASGQGNLEQYV.

This chain connects TRBV7-8 to TRBJ2-2; D unclear. The CDR3 is 13 amino acids. Per germline, CDR1 SGHVS and CDR2 FQNEAQ. V shed 5 bases and J shed 6 bases, with 10 bases lying between them. DNA of the CDR3: TGTGCCAGCAGCCGAACGAGGTCCGGGGAGCTGTTTTTT. Its protein product is CASSRTRSGELFF.

This chain connects TRBV5-1 to TRBJ1-6; D gene unclear. This CDR3 spans 13 amino acids. The germline V gene encodes CDR1 SGHRS and CDR2 YFSETQ. V was shortened by 0 bases and J by 8 bases, with 6 bases between the two germline ends. DNA of the CDR3: TGCGCCAGCAGCTTGGAGGCAGATTCACCCCTCCACTTT. Amino acids: CASSLEADSPLHF.

The chain uses TRBV29-1 and TRBJ2-5; TRBD1 matches 11 bases. Unmatched junction bases numbered 2, after V lost 7 bases and J lost 4 bases. The germline CDR1 and CDR2 sequences are SQVTM and ANQGSEA. The length of the CDR3 is 12 residues. CDR3 residues: CSGGTGGETQYF. Here the CDR3 DNA reads TGCAGCGGCGGGACAGGGGGAGAGACCCAGTACTTC.

The chain joins TRBV2 to TRBJ1-6, with TRBD1 matching over 12 bases. The germline CDR1 and CDR2 sequences are SNHLY and FYNNEI. Trimming cost V 8 bases and J 9 bases; bases outside gene matches: 5. This CDR3 is 14 amino acids long. The CDR3 region has the DNA TGTGCCAGCGGGACAGGGGGCAGGGGTTCACCCCTCCACTTT. Its translation: CASGTGGRGSPLHF.